Below, one TCR beta chain is given with its context. This sample is drawn from a study of blood T cell repertoires in COVID-19. Study-wide background: Both acute and convalescent COVID-19 samples were obtained from the United States, Italy and Spain. The analysed material was cDNA or gDNA that came from T cells, B-cell-depleted T cells, or PBMCs.

As handled by the study authors: Reference gene primer amplification yielded estimated nucleated cell counts. TCRdb's table, derived via immunoSEQ multiplex PCR, lists solely in-frame clones and lacks some. D and trimming come from the DNA, and the V and J calls and clone size come from that table. The sample carries 250,000 to 300,000 clones, over 80% recorded once. Germline-derived CDR1 and CDR2 are SNHLY and FYNNEI. The V and J ends lost 8 bases and 1 base respectively, with 14 bases between them. The CDR3 covers 14 residues. Specimen: peripheral blood. The chain joins TRBV2 to TRBJ1-1, with D perhaps matching TRBD1 (5 bases). The TCR sequence derives from a woman aged 40 to 49 who had recovered from COVID-19. The DNA of the CDR3 is TGTGCCAGCCTATTGCGGGGGGGGAACACTGAAGCTTTCTTT. This gives the protein CASLLRGGNTEAFF.